The rows below give T cell receptor beta chains drawn from one sample of a study of blood T cell repertoires in COVID-19. Produced via immunoSEQ multiplex PCR; TCRdb's table is partial and in-frame only. Here the sample spans roughly 290,000 clones, roughly 90% being singletons. The sample was peripheral blood. Source of these receptors: an older woman with acute or convalescent COVID-19. Each CDR3 is given with its conserved first and last residue. D genes are given only for firm matches. Not every row has a clone size; where given, it reads once, few, many or a size class.

NA	TRBD2	TRBV4-1	TRBJ2-3	CASSTPGGATDTQYF	TGCGCCAGCAGCACCCCGGGGGGAGCTACAGATACGCAGTATTTT
NA	TRBD1	TRBV27	TRBJ1-1	CASSFQGVRGKNTEAFF	TGTGCCAGCAGTTTCCAGGGGGTCCGGGGGAAGAACACTGAAGCTTTCTTT
NA	NA	TRBV7-6	TRBJ2-7	CARSAGFNEQYF	TGTGCCAGGTCCGCAGGGTTCAACGAGCAGTACTTC
NA	TRBD1	TRBV5-4	TRBJ1-2	CASSLQGAGGYTF	TGTGCCAGCAGCTTACAGGGGGCTGGCGGCTACACCTTC
NA	TRBD2	TRBV6-2/TRBV6-3	TRBJ2-3	CASSYHLRTSGDTDTQYF	TGTGCCAGCAGTTACCACCTAAGGACTAGCGGGGACACAGATACGCAGTATTTT
once	NA	TRBV4-1	TRBJ1-5	CASSLLLGGQPQHF	TGCGCCAGCAGCCTACTATTGGGAGGGCAGCCCCAGCATTTT
NA	NA	TRBV28	TRBJ2-3	CASSLSGGAWDTQYF	TGTGCCAGCAGTTTAAGTGGGGGGGCCTGGGATACGCAGTATTTT
NA	NA	TRBV7-2	TRBJ1-5	CASSPGRGFNQPQHF	TGTGCCAGCAGTCCCGGGCGGGGGTTCAATCAGCCCCAGCATTTT
NA	NA	TRBV4-3	TRBJ1-1	CASSQEYWGRATEAFF	TGCGCCAGCAGCCAAGAGTATTGGGGCCGGGCCACTGAAGCTTTCTTT
NA	NA	TRBV28	TRBJ2-2	CAGLTGTGELFF	TGTGCCGGCCTCACGGGCACCGGGGAGCTGTTTTTT
NA	NA	TRBV6-1	TRBJ1-3	CASSAGLAFSGNTIYF	TGTGCCAGCAGTGCGGGACTCGCCTTCTCTGGAAACACCATATATTTT
NA	TRBD2	TRBV4-2	TRBJ2-1	CASSHDGLVDEQFF	TGTGCCAGCAGCCACGACGGACTAGTGGATGAGCAGTTCTTC
NA	NA	TRBV18	TRBJ2-7	CASSPPSGVEYF	TGTGCCAGCTCACCACCTAGTGGTGTAGAGTACTTC
NA	TRBD2	TRBV27	TRBJ2-7	CASSTTSAGGYEQYF	TGTGCCAGCAGCACGACTAGCGCGGGAGGCTACGAGCAGTACTTC
NA	TRBD2	TRBV9	TRBJ2-5	CASSTSGRETQYF	TGTGCCAGCTCTACTAGCGGGAGAGAGACCCAGTACTTC
NA	NA	TRBV29-1	TRBJ1-3	CSVDSSGNTIYF	TGCAGCGTGGACAGTTCTGGAAACACCATATATTTT
NA	NA	TRBV29-1	TRBJ1-5	CSVVENPGNQPQHF	TGCAGCGTTGTGGAGAACCCCGGCAATCAGCCCCAGCATTTT
NA	TRBD1	TRBV18	TRBJ1-5	CASSPFNRGDNQPQHF	TGTGCCAGCTCACCATTCAACAGGGGGGACAATCAGCCCCAGCATTTT
NA	NA	TRBV28	TRBJ1-6	CASQGLGFFDNSPLHF	TGTGCCAGCCAGGGGTTAGGCTTCTTTGACAATTCACCCCTCCACTTT
NA	TRBD2	TRBV7-6	TRBJ2-3	CASSLIAGRTDTQYF	TGTGCCAGCAGCCTAATAGCGGGGCGCACAGATACGCAGTATTTT
NA	NA	TRBV3-1/TRBV3-2	TRBJ1-1	CASSQIQATTEAFF	TGTGCCAGCAGCCAAATCCAGGCAACCACTGAAGCTTTCTTT
NA	TRBD1	TRBV29-1	TRBJ1-5	CSVEGGQGNQPQHF	TGCAGCGTTGAGGGAGGACAGGGCAATCAGCCCCAGCATTTT
NA	NA	TRBV27	TRBJ1-4	CASSRLTFNEKLFF	TGTGCCAGCAGTAGACTGACCTTTAATGAAAAACTGTTTTTT
NA	NA	TRBV3-1/TRBV3-2	TRBJ1-6	CASSQEVLQGWRPGSAAVGSPLHF	TGTGCCAGCAGCCAAGAGGTACTACAGGGATGGCGACCGGGTTCGGCTGCTGTAGGTTCACCCCTCCACTTT
NA	NA	TRBV29-1	TRBJ1-1	CSVDSRSDTEAFF	TGCAGCGTTGATAGCAGATCGGACACTGAAGCTTTCTTT
few	NA	TRBV5-8	TRBJ1-6	CASSSTGRTNSPLHF	TGTGCCAGCAGCTCAACCGGGAGGACCAATTCACCCCTCCACTTT
NA	NA	TRBV5-4	TRBJ2-5	CASSLAGVGETQYF	TGTGCCAGCAGCTTGGCAGGGGTTGGGGAGACCCAGTACTTC
NA	NA	TRBV5-1	TRBJ2-7	CASSLGQGSHEQYF	TGCGCCAGCAGCTTAGGGCAGGGAAGCCACGAGCAGTACTTC
NA	NA	TRBV24-1	TRBJ2-2	CATSDFVGGGELFF	TGTGCCACCAGTGATTTTGTGGGAGGCGGGGAGCTGTTTTTT
once	NA	TRBV5-6	TRBJ1-1	CASSSGGTTEAFF	TGTGCCAGCAGTTCGGGAGGGACCACTGAAGCTTTCTTT
NA	TRBD2	TRBV25-1	TRBJ2-3	CASSGAGGQNF	TGTGCCAGCAGTGGAGCGGGGGGACAGAATTTT